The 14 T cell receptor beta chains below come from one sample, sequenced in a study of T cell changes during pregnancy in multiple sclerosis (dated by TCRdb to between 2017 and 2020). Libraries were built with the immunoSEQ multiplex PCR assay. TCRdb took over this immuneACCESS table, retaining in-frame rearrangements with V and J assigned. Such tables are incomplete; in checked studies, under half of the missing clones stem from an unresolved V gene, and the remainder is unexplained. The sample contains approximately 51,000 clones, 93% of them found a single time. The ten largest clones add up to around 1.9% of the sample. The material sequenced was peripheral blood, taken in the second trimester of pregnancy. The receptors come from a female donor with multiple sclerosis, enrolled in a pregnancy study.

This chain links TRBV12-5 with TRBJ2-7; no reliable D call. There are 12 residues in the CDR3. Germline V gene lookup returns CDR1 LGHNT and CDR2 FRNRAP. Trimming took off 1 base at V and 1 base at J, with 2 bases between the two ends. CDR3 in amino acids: CASGLASYEQYF. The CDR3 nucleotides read TGTGCTAGTGGTTTGGCTTCCTACGAGCAGTACTTC.

Written as DNA, the CDR3 is TGTGCCAGCAGCCCACAGGGGGCGGCTGGGGCCAACGTCCTGACTTTC. Translating it yields CASSPQGAAGANVLTF. The chain recombines TRBV4-2 with TRBJ2-6; 9 nucleotides agree with TRBD1. This CDR3 has 16 residues. The germline CDR1 and CDR2 sequences are LGHNA and YNFKEQ. V dropped 4 bases and J dropped 2; count of bases not matched to a gene: 3.

CDR3 nucleotide sequence: TGTGCCAGCAGCGTAGCTCCGGGGAACCCACCTTCCGAGCAGTACTTC. This translates into CASSVAPGNPPSEQYF. This sequence joins TRBV9 and TRBJ2-7; weak D call: TRBD2 (5 bases). Germline loops: CDR1 SGDLS, CDR2 YYNGEE. The CDR3 is 16 residues long. Trimming removed 0 bases at V and 6 bases at J, with 19 bases between.

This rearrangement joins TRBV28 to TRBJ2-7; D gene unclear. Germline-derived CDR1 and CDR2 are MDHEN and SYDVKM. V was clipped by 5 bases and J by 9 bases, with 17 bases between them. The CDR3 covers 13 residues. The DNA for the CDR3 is TGTGCCAGCAGTCAGACAACGCTTTATTGGCAGTACTTC. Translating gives CASSQTTLYWQYF. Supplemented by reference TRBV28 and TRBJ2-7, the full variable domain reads DVKVTQSSRYLVKRTGEKVFLECVQDMDHENMFWYRQDPGLGLRLIYFSYDVKMKEKGDIPEGYSVSREKKERFSLILESASTNQTSMYLCASSQTTLYWQYFGPGTRLTVT.

CDR3 amino acids: CASSPLGQGASVGTQYF. In DNA, the CDR3 is TGCGCCAGCAGCCCCTTGGGACAGGGGGCGTCCGTCGGGACCCAGTACTTC. The J gene is TRBJ2-5, the V gene TRBV4-1; 12 nucleotides align to TRBD1. J gave up 7 bases and V 4 bases, and 13 bases lay outside the gene matches. The germline gives CDR1 MGHRA, CDR2 YSYEKL. There are 17 residues in the CDR3.

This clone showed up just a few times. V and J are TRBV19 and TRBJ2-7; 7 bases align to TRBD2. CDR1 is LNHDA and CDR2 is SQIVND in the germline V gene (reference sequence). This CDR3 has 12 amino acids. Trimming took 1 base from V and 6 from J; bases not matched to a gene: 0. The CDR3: CASSIGTSEQYF. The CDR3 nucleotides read TGTGCCAGTAGTATAGGGACTAGCGAGCAGTACTTC.

In nucleotides, the CDR3 is TGTGCCAGCTCACCACTTAGGGGAGGGCAGTTCTTC. Translated, it gives CASSPLRGGQFF. This chain links TRBV18 with TRBJ2-1, with D tentatively TRBD2 (6 bases). The CDR3 has 12 residues. Deletions cut 1 base from V and 12 bases from J, with 10 bases between. In germline, CDR1 is KGHSH, CDR2 LQKENI.

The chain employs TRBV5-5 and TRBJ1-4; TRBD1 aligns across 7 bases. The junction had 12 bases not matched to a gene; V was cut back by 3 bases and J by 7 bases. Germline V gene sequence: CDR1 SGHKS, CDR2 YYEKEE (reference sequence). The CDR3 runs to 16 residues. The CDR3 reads CASSSFGGQATEKLFF. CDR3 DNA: TGTGCCAGCAGCTCTTTTGGCGGACAGGCAACTGAAAAACTGTTTTTT.

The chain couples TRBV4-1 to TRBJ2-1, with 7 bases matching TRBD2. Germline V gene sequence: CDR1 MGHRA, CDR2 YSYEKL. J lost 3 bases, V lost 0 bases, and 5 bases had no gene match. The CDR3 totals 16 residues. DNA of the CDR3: TGCGCCAGCAGCCAAGAATCCCAGCGGGGCTACAATGAGCAGTTCTTC. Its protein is CASSQESQRGYNEQFF.

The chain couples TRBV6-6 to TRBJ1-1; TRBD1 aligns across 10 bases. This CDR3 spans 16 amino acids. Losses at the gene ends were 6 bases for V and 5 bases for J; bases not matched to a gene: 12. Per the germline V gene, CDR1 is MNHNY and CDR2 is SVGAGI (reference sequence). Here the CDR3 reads CASSLGQGVTGTEAFF. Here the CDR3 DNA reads TGTGCCAGCAGCTTAGGACAGGGGGTGACGGGGACTGAAGCTTTCTTT.

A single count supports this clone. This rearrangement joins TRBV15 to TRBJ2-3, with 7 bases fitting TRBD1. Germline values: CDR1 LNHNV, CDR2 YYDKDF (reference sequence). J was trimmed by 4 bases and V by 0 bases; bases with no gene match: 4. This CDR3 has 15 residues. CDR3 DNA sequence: TGTGCCACCAGCAGAGAAGGGGGCGGCTCAGATACGCAGTATTTT. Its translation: CATSREGGGSDTQYF.

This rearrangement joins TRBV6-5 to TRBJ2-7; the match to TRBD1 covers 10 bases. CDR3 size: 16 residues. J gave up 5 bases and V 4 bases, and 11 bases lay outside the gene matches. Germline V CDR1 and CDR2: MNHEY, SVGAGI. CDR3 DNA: TGTGCCAGCAGTTCCTACGCCGGGACAGGGGATCACGAGCAGTACTTC. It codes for CASSSYAGTGDHEQYF.

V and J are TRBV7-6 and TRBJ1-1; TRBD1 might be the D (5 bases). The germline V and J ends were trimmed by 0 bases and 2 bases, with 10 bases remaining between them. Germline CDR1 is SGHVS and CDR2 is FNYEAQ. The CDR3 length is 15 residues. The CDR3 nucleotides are TGTGCCAGCAGCTTAGCGGGGCAGGGTAACACTGAAGCTTTCTTT. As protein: CASSLAGQGNTEAFF.

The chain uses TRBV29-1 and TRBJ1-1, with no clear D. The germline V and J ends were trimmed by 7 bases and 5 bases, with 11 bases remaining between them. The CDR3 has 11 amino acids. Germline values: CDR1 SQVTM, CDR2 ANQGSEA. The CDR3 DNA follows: TGCAGCGCCTCACCGGGAACTGAAGCTTTCTTT. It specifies CSASPGTEAFF.